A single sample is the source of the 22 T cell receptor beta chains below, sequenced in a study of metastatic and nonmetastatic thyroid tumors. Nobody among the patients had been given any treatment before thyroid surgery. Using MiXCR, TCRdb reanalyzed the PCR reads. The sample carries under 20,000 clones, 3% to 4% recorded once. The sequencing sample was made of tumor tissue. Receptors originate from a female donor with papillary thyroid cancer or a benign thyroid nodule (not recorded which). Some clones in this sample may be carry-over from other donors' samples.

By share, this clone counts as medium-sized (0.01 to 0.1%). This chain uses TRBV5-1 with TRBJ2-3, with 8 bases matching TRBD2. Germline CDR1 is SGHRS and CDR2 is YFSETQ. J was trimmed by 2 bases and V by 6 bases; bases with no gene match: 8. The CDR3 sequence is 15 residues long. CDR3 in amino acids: CASTASGPPTDTQYF. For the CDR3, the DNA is TGCGCCAGCACGGCTAGCGGGCCCCCCACAGATACGCAGTATTTT.

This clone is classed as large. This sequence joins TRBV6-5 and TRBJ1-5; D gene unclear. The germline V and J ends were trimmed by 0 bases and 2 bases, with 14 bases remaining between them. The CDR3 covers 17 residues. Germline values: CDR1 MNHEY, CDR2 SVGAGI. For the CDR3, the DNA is TGTGCCAGCAGTTACTCTGATCGGCAGGCAGGCAATCAGCCCCAGCATTTT. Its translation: CASSYSDRQAGNQPQHF.

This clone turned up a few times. The CDR3 DNA reads TGCAGTGCTTCCATGGGCTCCTACAATGAGCAGTTCTTC. Translated, it gives CSASMGSYNEQFF. V and J are TRBV20-1 and TRBJ2-1; D is undetermined. Germline V CDR1 and CDR2: DFQATT, SNEGSKA (reference sequence). V was trimmed by 5 bases and J by 0 bases, leaving 8 bases between them. This CDR3 region has 13 residues.

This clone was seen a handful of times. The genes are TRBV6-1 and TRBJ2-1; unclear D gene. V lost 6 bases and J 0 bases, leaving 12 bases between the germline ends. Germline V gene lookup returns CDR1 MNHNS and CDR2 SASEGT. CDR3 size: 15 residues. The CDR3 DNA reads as TGTGCCAGCAGCGAGTGGGTAAGCTCCTACAATGAGCAGTTCTTC. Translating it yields CASSEWVSSYNEQFF.

The CDR3 DNA reads as TGTGCCAGTAGCCGTCGTGTCAATCAGCCCCAGCATTTT. This gives the protein CASSRRVNQPQHF. The rearrangement links TRBV19 to TRBJ1-5; D remains ambiguous. The germline CDR1 and CDR2 sequences are LNHDA and SQIVND (reference sequence). The CDR3 runs 13 residues. V was clipped by 6 bases and J by 3 bases, with 9 bases between them.

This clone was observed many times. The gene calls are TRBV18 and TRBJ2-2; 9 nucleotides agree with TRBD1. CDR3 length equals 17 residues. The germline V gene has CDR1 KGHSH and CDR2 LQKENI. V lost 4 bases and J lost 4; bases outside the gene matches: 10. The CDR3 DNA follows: TGTGCCAGCTCACGGTTCCGGGACAGGGACGTCACCGGGGAGCTGTTTTTT. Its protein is CASSRFRDRDVTGELFF.

The CDR3 coding sequence is TGTGCCAGCAGTTACTTCCACGGGGACAAGCCCTACGAGCAGTACTTC. Translated: CASSYFHGDKPYEQYF. The rearrangement uses TRBV6-2 or TRBV6-3 and TRBJ2-7; D possibly corresponds to TRBD1 (6 bases). The V end was cut by 1 base, the J end by 2 bases, with 15 bases between. The CDR3 loop spans 16 amino acids. CDR1 is MNHEY, CDR2 SVGEGT, per germline.

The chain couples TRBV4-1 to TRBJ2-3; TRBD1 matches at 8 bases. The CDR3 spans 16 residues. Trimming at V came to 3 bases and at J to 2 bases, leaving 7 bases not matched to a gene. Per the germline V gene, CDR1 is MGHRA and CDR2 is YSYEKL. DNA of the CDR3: TGCGCCAGCAGCCAGGGGGACAGGACTTACACAGATACGCAGTATTTT. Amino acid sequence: CASSQGDRTYTDTQYF.

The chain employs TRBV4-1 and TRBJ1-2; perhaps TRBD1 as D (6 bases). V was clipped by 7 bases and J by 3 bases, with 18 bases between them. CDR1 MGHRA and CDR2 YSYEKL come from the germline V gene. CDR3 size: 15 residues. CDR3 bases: TGCGCCAGCAAACAAAGTGGGGGCGTCGACTATGGCTACACCTTC. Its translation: CASKQSGGVDYGYTF.

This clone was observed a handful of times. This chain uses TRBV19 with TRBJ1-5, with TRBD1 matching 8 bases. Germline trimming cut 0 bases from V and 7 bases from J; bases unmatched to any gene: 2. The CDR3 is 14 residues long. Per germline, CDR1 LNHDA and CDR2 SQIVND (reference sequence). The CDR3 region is CASSIDHRGQPQHF. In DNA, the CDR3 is TGTGCCAGTAGTATAGACCACAGGGGGCAGCCCCAGCATTTT.

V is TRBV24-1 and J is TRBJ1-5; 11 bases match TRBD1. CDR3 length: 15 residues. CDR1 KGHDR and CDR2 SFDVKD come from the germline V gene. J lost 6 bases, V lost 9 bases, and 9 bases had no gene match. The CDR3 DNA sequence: TGTGCCACCTCACCCCGGGACAGGGGGGTTCAGCCCCAGCATTTT. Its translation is CATSPRDRGVQPQHF.

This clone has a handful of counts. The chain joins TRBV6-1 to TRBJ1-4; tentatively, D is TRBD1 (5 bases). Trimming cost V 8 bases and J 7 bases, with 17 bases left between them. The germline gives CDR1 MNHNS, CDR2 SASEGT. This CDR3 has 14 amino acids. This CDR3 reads CASSSAGASEKLFF. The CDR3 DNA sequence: TGTGCCAGCTCGTCTGCCGGGGCGAGTGAAAAACTGTTTTTT.

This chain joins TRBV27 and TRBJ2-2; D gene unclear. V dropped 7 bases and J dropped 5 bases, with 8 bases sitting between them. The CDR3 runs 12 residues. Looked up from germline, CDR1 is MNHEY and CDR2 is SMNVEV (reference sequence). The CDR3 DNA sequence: TGTGCCAGCAAAAGTAGAACCGGGGAGCTGTTTTTT. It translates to CASKSRTGELFF.

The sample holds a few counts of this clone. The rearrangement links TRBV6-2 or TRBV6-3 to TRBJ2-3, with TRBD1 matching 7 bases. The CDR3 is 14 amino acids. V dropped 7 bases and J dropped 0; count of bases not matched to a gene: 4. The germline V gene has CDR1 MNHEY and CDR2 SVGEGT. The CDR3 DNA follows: TGTGCCAGCACTCCACAGGGGAGCACAGATACGCAGTATTTT. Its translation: CASTPQGSTDTQYF.

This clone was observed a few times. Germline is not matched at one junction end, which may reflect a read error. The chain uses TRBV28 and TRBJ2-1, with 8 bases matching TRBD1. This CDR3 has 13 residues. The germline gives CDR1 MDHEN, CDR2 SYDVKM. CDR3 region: CASSLIRRQGPVF. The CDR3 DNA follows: TGTGCCAGCAGTTTAATTAGGAGACAGGGGCCTGTCTTC.

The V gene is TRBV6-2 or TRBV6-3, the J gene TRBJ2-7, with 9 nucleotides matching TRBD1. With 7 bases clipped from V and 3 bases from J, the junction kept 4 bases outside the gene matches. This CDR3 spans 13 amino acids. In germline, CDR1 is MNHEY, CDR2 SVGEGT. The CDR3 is CASILTGGYEQYF. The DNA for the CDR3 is TGTGCCAGCATCTTGACAGGGGGCTACGAGCAGTACTTC.

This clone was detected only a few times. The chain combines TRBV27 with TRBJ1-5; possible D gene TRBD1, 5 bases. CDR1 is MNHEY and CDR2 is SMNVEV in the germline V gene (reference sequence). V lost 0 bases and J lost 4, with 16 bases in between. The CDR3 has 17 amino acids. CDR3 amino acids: CASSLSPTGPLNQPQHF. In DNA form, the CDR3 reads TGTGCCAGCAGTTTATCCCCCACAGGCCCCCTAAATCAGCCCCAGCATTTT.

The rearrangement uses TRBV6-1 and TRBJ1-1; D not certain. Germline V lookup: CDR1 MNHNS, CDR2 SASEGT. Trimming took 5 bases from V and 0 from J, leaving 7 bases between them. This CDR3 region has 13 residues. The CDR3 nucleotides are TGTGCCAGCAGTACCTCCTTGAACACTGAAGCTTTCTTT. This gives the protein CASSTSLNTEAFF.

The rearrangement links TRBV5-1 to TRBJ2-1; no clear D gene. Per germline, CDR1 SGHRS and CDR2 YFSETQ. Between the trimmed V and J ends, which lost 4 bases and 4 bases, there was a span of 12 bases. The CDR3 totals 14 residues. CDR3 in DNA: TGCGCCAGCAGCGGTGGACGGCTATACAATGAGCAGTTCTTC. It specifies CASSGGRLYNEQFF.

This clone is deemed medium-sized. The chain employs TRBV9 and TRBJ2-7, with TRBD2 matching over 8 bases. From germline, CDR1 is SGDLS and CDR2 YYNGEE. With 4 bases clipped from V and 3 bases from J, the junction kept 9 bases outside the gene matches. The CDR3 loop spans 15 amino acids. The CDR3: CASSPRAGVDYEQYF. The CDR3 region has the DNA TGTGCCAGCAGCCCCCGAGCGGGAGTGGACTACGAGCAGTACTTC.

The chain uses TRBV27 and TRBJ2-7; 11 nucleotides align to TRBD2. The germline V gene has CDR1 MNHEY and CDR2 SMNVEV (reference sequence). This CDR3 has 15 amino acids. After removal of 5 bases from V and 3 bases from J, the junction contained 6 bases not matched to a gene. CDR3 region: CASSPTSGSFYEQYF. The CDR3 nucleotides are TGTGCCAGCAGTCCAACTAGCGGGAGTTTCTACGAGCAGTACTTC.

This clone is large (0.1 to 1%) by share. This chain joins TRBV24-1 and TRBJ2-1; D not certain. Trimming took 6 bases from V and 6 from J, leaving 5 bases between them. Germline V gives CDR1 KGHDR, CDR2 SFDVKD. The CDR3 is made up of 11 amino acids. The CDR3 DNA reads TGTGCCACCAGTATCTCCAATGAGCAGTTCTTC. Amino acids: CATSISNEQFF.